The 26 T cell receptor beta chains given below trace back to one sample, sequenced in a study of human T cells and chemical hapten exposure. TCRdb re-called the RACE reads with MiXCR, one entry per CDR3 protein. The table records over 300,000 distinct CDR3 sequences, roughly 5% of them present only once. Time point noted: pre-sensitization, week 0. Treatment defined: therapeutic diphenylcyclopropenone sensitization with weekly scalp DPC. Source: whole blood, taken in connection with sensitization to the hapten diphenylcyclopropenone (DPC). The receptors come from a woman aged 45-65 years with alopecia areata. Some clones in this sample may be carry-over from other donors' samples.

This clonotype was seen a few times. One base away lies a much larger clone, so this may be a sequencing read error. CDR3: CASSYHNEQFF. Written as DNA, the CDR3 is TGTGCCAGCAGTTACCACAATGAGCAGTTCTTC. This chain links TRBV6-5 with TRBJ2-1, with no clear D. CDR3 length: 11 amino acids. Germline V gene data show CDR1 as MNHEY and CDR2 as SVGAGI. V lost 2 bases to trimming and J lost 5 bases, with 1 base between them.

This clonotype was detected only a few times. This chain links TRBV29-1 with TRBJ1-4, with D hard to call. The CDR3 is 13 residues long. The V and J ends lost 1 base and 10 bases respectively, with 13 bases between them. CDR1 and CDR2 (germline): SQVTM, ANQGSEA. CDR3 coding DNA: TGCAGCGTTGAAGGGAGCTCGACGGGAAAACTGTTTTTT. This sequence encodes CSVEGSSTGKLFF.

This clonotype was counted only a few times. CDR3 coding DNA: TGCAGTGCATCCGGACTAGCGGGAGCTCACGAGCAGTACTTC. Residues: CSASGLAGAHEQYF. The chain is built from TRBV20-1 and TRBJ2-7, with 13 bases matching TRBD2. With 6 bases clipped from V and 5 bases from J, the junction kept 7 bases outside the gene matches. The CDR3 length is 14 residues. Germline V gene data show CDR1 as DFQATT and CDR2 as SNEGSKA (reference sequence).

The rearrangement links TRBV6-5 to TRBJ2-7; D may be TRBD2 (6 bases). The CDR3 contains 14 residues. Between the trimmed V and J ends, which lost 2 bases and 3 bases, there was a span of 11 bases. Germline V gene sequence: CDR1 MNHEY, CDR2 SVGAGI. The CDR3 DNA sequence: TGTGCCAGCAGTTACGGGGGAGGCTACTACGAGCAGTACTTC. Protein: CASSYGGGYYEQYF.

The rearrangement links TRBV6-2 or TRBV6-3 to TRBJ2-1; D call uncertain. Per the germline V gene, CDR1 is MNHEY and CDR2 is SVGEGT. V gave up 5 bases and J gave up 8 bases, with 13 bases separating them. This CDR3 spans 13 amino acids. CDR3 coding DNA: TGTGCCAGCAGTCAGCGCCGAGGCCATGAGCAGTTCTTC. The encoded protein is CASSQRRGHEQFF.

This clonotype came up many times. The rearrangement joins TRBV5-4 to TRBJ1-1, with D uncertain. The CDR3 totals 15 residues. V gave up 5 bases and J gave up 1 base, with 15 bases separating them. Germline V gene data show CDR1 as SGHNT and CDR2 as YYREEE (reference sequence). The CDR3: CASSLLAEGNTEAFF. As DNA, the CDR3 is TGTGCCAGCAGTCTCTTGGCCGAGGGGAACACTGAAGCTTTCTTT.

By sample fraction, this clonotype is medium-sized. The V and J genes are TRBV20-1 and TRBJ1-2, with D perhaps matching TRBD1 (5 bases). V was trimmed by 5 bases and J by 6 bases, leaving 16 bases between them. The V gene's germline CDR1 is DFQATT and CDR2 SNEGSKA (reference sequence). The CDR3 is made up of 13 amino acids. The CDR3 DNA is TGCAGTGCTGGAATCATTGACAGTGATGGCTACACCTTC. Its protein is CSAGIIDSDGYTF.

The rearrangement uses TRBV30 and TRBJ2-3, with D perhaps matching TRBD1 (6 bases). Germline V gives CDR1 GTSNPN, CDR2 SVGIG (reference sequence). The CDR3 length is 14 residues. Trimming removed 3 bases from V and 5 bases from J, with 15 bases in between. The CDR3 nucleotides read TGTGCCTGGAGGCCCGGTGGCAGGGGAGATACGCAGTATTTT. It is translated as CAWRPGGRGDTQYF.

There are many counts of this clonotype. The J gene is TRBJ2-3, the V gene TRBV20-1; 9 bases fit TRBD2. V shed 5 bases, J shed 2 bases, and the junction held 8 bases outside the gene matches. CDR1 DFQATT and CDR2 SNEGSKA come from the germline V gene (reference sequence). The CDR3 is 15 amino acids. CDR3 region: CSAPSLAGYTDTQYF. In nucleotides, the CDR3 is TGCAGTGCTCCTTCGCTAGCGGGATACACAGATACGCAGTATTTT.

To note about this clonotype: Possible read error: a much larger clone is one base away. Here the CDR3 omits its conserved ending phenylalanine or tryptophan, so a read error is the likely source. CDR3 in DNA: TGTGCCTGGAGTGAGGGACAGGCTAGCACAGATACGCAGTATTTA. Amino acids: CAWSEGQASTDTQYL. The V call is TRBV30, the J call TRBJ2-3, with 8 bases fitting TRBD1. In germline, CDR1 is GTSNPN, CDR2 SVGIG (reference sequence). The CDR3 extends over 15 amino acids. V gave up 1 base and J gave up 0 bases; unmatched junction bases: 3.

This clonotype came up a few times. This sequence joins TRBV9 and TRBJ1-1, with TRBD1 matching 9 bases. Germline V lookup: CDR1 SGDLS, CDR2 YYNGEE. V was pared by 3 bases and J by 6 bases, with 6 bases of the junction left unmatched. The CDR3 totals 14 residues. The CDR3 region has the DNA TGTGCCAGCAGCGGGATCACAGGGGGCCCTGAAGCTTTCTTT. As protein: CASSGITGGPEAFF. Using reference TRBV9 and TRBJ1-1 for the parts outside the CDR3, the full variable domain is DSGVTQTPKHLITATGQRVTLRCSPRSGDLSVYWYQQSLDQGLQFLIQYYNGEERAKGNILERFSAQQFPDLHSELNLSSLELGDSALYFCASSGITGGPEAFFGQGTRLTVV.

In its sample, this clonotype was seen once. The chain couples TRBV28 to TRBJ2-1; 14 bases map to TRBD2. The CDR3 extends over 13 amino acids. Germline V CDR1 and CDR2: MDHEN, SYDVKM. V gave up 10 bases and J gave up 10 bases; unmatched junction bases: 6. CDR3: CANGGLAGGEQFF. The CDR3 nucleotides read TGTGCCAATGGTGGACTAGCGGGGGGAGAGCAGTTCTTC.

The chain has TRBV7-2 and TRBJ2-3; D not resolved. Trimming took 4 bases from V and 1 from J, leaving 9 bases between them. CDR3 length equals 14 residues. Germline V gene data show CDR1 as SGHTA and CDR2 as FQGNSA. The CDR3 loop reads CASSSRPGTDTQYF. The CDR3, as DNA: TGTGCCAGCAGCTCTAGACCCGGCACAGATACGCAGTATTTT.

This clonotype was detected a few times. A junction end diverges from the germline sequence, so it may reflect a read error. The chain couples TRBV5-6 to TRBJ1-6, with D unclear. Looked up from germline, CDR1 is SGHDT and CDR2 is YYEEEE. The CDR3 consists of 15 residues. The CDR3: CVSSQTPDSNSPLHF. DNA for the CDR3: TGTGTCAGCAGCCAGACGCCAGACTCCAATTCACCCCTCCACTTT.

This clonotype was seen repeatedly, ten times or more. CDR3 sequence reads: CASSQQGTTDTQYF. The CDR3, as DNA: TGTGCCAGCAGCCAGCAGGGAACTACAGATACGCAGTATTTT. This chain links TRBV3-1 with TRBJ2-3; D possibly corresponds to TRBD1 (5 bases). The CDR3 is 14 residues long. Germline V gene data show CDR1 as LGHDT and CDR2 as YNNKEL (reference sequence). The ends were cut back, 3 bases at V and 3 bases at J, with 10 bases in the middle.

The chain recombines TRBV18 with TRBJ1-4; D perhaps matches TRBD1 (5 bases). The CDR3 is 13 amino acids. The germline V gene has CDR1 KGHSH and CDR2 LQKENI. V lost 5 bases and J 8 bases, leaving 12 bases between the germline ends. The CDR3 nucleotides read TGTGCCAGCTCAATCGCCAGGGACGAAAAACTGTTTTTT. This translates into CASSIARDEKLFF.

This clonotype appeared many times. The chain is built from TRBV5-8 and TRBJ2-6, with D unclear. The V gene's germline CDR1 is SGHTS and CDR2 YDEGEE. V was trimmed by 0 bases and J by 4 bases, leaving 8 bases between them. The CDR3 totals 15 residues. In DNA form, the CDR3 reads TGTGCCAGCAGCTTGGGGGCGCGAGGGGCCAACGTCCTGACTTTC. Translation gives CASSLGARGANVLTF.

In this sample, this clonotype turned up many times. The CDR3 sequence is CASSYPLEGEQYF. In DNA form, the CDR3 reads TGTGCCAGCAGTTACCCCCTGGAGGGGGAGCAGTACTTC. The rearrangement links TRBV6-5 to TRBJ2-7; D may be TRBD2 (6 bases). Germline CDR1 and CDR2: MNHEY and SVGAGI. V was shortened by 2 bases and J by 7 bases, with 12 bases between the two germline ends. The CDR3 has 13 amino acids.

As for this clonotype: Given a much more abundant clone one base away, this may be a read error. V gene TRBV15 combines with J gene TRBJ2-7; maybe TRBD1 (5 bases). V lost 2 bases and J lost 0, with 8 bases in between. This CDR3 region has 14 residues. In germline, CDR1 is LNHNV, CDR2 YYDKDF (reference sequence). CDR3 DNA sequence: TGTGCCACCAGCAGAAGACAGATCTCCTACGAGCAGTACTTC. Protein product: CATSRRQISYEQYF.

This clonotype was found many times. V gene TRBV2 combines with J gene TRBJ2-3; D unclear. V shed 1 base and J shed 4 bases, with 9 bases lying between them. In germline, CDR1 is SNHLY, CDR2 FYNNEI. The CDR3 extends over 14 amino acids. CDR3 sequence reads: CASSEVLAADTQYF. CDR3 nucleotides: TGTGCCAGCAGTGAAGTGTTAGCCGCAGATACGCAGTATTTT. Drawing the rest from reference TRBV2 and TRBJ2-3, the complete variable domain is EPEVTQTPSHQVTQMGQEVILRCVPISNHLYFYWYRQILGQKVEFLVSFYNNEISEKSEIFDDQFSVERPDGSNFTLKIRSTKLEDSAMYFCASSEVLAADTQYFGPGTRLTVL.

This clonotype was recorded many times. The genes are TRBV28 and TRBJ2-7; 8 bases line up with TRBD2. This CDR3 has 15 amino acids. The junction had 10 bases not matched to a gene; V was cut back by 7 bases and J by 2 bases. Germline V lookup: CDR1 MDHEN, CDR2 SYDVKM. CDR3 in DNA: TGTGCCAGCACTGGCCCGGGAGGGAGGGCCTACGAGCAGTACTTC. This encodes CASTGPGGRAYEQYF.

The table lists this clonotype with many counts. The gene calls are TRBV11-2 and TRBJ2-3, with 13 positions matching TRBD2. Germline V gene lookup returns CDR1 SGHAT and CDR2 FQNNGV. V dropped 4 bases and J dropped 1; count of bases not matched to a gene: 5. The CDR3 is made up of 17 amino acids. The CDR3 reads CASSSGGLAGGTDTQYF. The CDR3 DNA is TGTGCCAGCAGCTCTGGAGGACTAGCGGGGGGCACAGATACGCAGTATTTT.

The chain is built from TRBV14 and TRBJ1-1; D is undetermined. This CDR3 has 15 amino acids. The V gene's germline CDR1 is SGHDN and CDR2 FVKESK. Trimming cost V 0 bases and J 5 bases, with 13 bases left between them. The CDR3 region is CASSQDRVPGTEAFF. In DNA, the CDR3 is TGTGCCAGCAGCCAAGATCGGGTCCCGGGAACTGAAGCTTTCTTT.

V gene TRBV19 combines with J gene TRBJ2-5; D gene unclear. CDR1 and CDR2 (germline): LNHDA, SQIVND (reference sequence). V lost 4 bases, J lost 4 bases, and 7 bases lay in between. This CDR3 region has 12 residues. In nucleotides, the CDR3 is TGTGCCAGTAGTAGAACTCCAGAGACCCAGTACTTC. This translates into CASSRTPETQYF.

This clonotype was seen at least ten times. The chain links TRBV11-2 to TRBJ2-7; tentatively, D is TRBD2 (6 bases). The CDR3 runs to 15 residues. The germline V and J ends were trimmed by 5 bases and 4 bases, with 18 bases remaining between them. Per germline, CDR1 SGHAT and CDR2 FQNNGV. CDR3 coding DNA: TGTGCCAGCAGCCCCGCCCCTGGCGGGGTATACGAGCAGTACTTC. Its translation is CASSPAPGGVYEQYF.

Many counts were recorded for this clonotype. J is TRBJ1-2 and V is TRBV28, with TRBD1 identical over 10 bases. V lost 4 bases to trimming and J lost 4 bases; unmatched junction nucleotides: 12. The CDR3 covers 17 residues. Looked up from germline, CDR1 is MDHEN and CDR2 is SYDVKM. This chain's CDR3 is CASSSGQGKSVPYGYTF. CDR3 coding DNA: TGTGCCAGCAGTTCGGGACAGGGGAAATCAGTCCCCTATGGCTACACCTTC.